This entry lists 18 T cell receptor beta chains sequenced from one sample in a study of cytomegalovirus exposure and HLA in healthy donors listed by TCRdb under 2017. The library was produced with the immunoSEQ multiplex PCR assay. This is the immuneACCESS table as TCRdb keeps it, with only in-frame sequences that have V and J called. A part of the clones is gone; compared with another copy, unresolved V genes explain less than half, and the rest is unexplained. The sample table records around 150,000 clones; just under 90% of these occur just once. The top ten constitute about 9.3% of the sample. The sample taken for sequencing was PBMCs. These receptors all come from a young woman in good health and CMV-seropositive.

The CDR3, as DNA: TGTGCCAGCAGCGTCGGAGGGCAATCGGGTCAGCCCCAGCATTTT. Protein sequence: CASSVGGQSGQPQHF. The chain couples TRBV9 to TRBJ1-5; no clear D gene. This CDR3 spans 15 amino acids. CDR1 and CDR2 from the germline V gene are SGDLS and YYNGEE. Deletions cut 2 bases from V and 6 bases from J, with 15 bases between.

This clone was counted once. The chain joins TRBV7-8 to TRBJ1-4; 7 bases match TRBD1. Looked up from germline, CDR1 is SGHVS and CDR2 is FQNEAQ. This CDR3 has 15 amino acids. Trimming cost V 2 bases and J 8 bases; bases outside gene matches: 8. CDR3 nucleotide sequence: TGTGCCAGCAGCTTATCGTACAGGGGAAACGAAAAACTGTTTTTT. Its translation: CASSLSYRGNEKLFF.

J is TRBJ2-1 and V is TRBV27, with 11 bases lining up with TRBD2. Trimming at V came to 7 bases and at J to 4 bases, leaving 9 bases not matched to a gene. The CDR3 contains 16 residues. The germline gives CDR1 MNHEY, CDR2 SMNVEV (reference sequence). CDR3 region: CASKGLTSGGYNEQFF. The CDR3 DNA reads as TGTGCCAGCAAGGGCCTTACTAGCGGGGGATACAATGAGCAGTTCTTC.

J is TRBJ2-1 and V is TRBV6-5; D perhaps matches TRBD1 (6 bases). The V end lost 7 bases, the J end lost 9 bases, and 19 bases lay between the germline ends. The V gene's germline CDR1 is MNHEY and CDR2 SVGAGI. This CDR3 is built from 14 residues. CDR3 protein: CASKGDPGGGEQFF. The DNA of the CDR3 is TGTGCCAGCAAAGGGGACCCTGGGGGCGGTGAGCAGTTCTTC.

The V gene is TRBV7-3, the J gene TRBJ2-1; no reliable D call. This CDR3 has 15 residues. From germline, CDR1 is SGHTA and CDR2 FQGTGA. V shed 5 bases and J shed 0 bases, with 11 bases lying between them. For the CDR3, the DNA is TGTGCCAGCAGCCCCGCGACTGCCTCCTACAATGAGCAGTTCTTC. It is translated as CASSPATASYNEQFF.

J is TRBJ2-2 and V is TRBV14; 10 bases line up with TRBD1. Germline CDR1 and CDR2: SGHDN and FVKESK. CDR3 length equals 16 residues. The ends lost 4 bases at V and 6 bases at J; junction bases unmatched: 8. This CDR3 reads CASSPWRTGGPGELFF. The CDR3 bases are TGTGCCAGCAGCCCGTGGCGGACAGGGGGTCCCGGGGAGCTGTTTTTT.

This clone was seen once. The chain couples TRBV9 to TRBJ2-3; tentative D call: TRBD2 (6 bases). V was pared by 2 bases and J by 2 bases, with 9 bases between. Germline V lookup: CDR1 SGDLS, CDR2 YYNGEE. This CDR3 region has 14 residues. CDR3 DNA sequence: TGTGCCAGCAGCGTGGACTATGCCACAGATACGCAGTATTTT. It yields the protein CASSVDYATDTQYF.

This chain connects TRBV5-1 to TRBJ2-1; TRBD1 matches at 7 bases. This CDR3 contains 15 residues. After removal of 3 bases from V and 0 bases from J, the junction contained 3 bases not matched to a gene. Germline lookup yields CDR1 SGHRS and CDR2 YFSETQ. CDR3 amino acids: CASSWTGSSYNEQFF. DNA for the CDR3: TGCGCCAGCAGCTGGACAGGTAGCTCCTACAATGAGCAGTTCTTC.

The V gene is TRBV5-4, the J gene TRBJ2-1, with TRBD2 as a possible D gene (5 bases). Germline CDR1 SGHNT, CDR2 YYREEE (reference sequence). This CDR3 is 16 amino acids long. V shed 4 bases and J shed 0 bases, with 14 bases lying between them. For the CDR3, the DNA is TGTGCCAGCAGCCAAGAGGGCGGAAGCTCCTACAATGAGCAGTTCTTC. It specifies CASSQEGGSSYNEQFF. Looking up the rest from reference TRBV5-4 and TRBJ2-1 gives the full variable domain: ETGVTQSPTHLIKTRGQQVTLRCSSQSGHNTVSWYQQALGQGPQFIFQYYREEENGRGNFPPRFSGLQFPNYSSELNVNALELDDSALYLCASSQEGGSSYNEQFFGPGTRLTVL.

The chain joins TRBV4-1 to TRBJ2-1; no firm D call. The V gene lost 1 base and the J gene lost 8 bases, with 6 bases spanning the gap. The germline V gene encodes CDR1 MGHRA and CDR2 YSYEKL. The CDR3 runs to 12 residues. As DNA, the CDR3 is TGCGCCAGCAGCCAAGTTAGCCATGAGCAGTTCTTC. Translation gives CASSQVSHEQFF.

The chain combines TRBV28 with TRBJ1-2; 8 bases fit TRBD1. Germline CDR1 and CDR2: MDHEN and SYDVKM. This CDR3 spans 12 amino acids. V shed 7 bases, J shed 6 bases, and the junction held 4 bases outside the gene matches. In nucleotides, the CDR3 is TGTGCCAGCACTACAGGGGGGAATGGCTACACCTTC. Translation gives CASTTGGNGYTF.

This chain's CDR3 is CASSYSYRAARQPQHF. CDR3 in DNA: TGTGCCAGCAGTTACTCTTACAGGGCGGCTCGTCAGCCCCAGCATTTT. The J gene is TRBJ1-5, the V gene TRBV6-6; a weak D match, TRBD1 (6 bases). Germline loops: CDR1 MNHNY, CDR2 SVGAGI (reference sequence). Trimming shortened V by 0 bases and J by 6 bases, and 15 bases separated the two germline ends. This CDR3 region has 16 residues.

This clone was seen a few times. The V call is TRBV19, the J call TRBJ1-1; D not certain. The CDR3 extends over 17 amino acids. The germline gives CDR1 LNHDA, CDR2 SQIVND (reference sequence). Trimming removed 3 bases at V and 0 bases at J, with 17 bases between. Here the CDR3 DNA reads TGTGCCAGTAGTATTCGGGCAGGACTCCGGATGAACACTGAAGCTTTCTTT. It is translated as CASSIRAGLRMNTEAFF.

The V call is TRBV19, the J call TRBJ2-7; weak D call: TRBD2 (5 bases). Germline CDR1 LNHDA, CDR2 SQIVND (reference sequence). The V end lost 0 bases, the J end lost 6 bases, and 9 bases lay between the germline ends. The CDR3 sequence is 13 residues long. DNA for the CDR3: TGTGCCAGTAGTATAGATGCTAGCTTCGAGCAGTACTTC. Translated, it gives CASSIDASFEQYF.

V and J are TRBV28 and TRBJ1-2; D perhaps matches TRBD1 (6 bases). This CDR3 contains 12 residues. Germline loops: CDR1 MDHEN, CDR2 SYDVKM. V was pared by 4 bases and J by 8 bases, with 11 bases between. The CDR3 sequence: CASSSQGRGYTF. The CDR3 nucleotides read TGTGCCAGCAGTTCCCAGGGGAGAGGCTACACCTTC.

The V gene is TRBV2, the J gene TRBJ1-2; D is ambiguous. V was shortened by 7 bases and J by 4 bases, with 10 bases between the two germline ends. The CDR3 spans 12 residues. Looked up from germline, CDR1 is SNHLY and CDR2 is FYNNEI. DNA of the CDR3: TGTGCCAGCACGTTCTCCTCCTATGGCTACACCTTC. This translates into CASTFSSYGYTF.

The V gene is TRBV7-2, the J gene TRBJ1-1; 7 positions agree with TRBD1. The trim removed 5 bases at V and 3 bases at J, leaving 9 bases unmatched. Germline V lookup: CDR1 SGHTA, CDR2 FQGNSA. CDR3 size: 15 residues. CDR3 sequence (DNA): TGTGCCAGCAGCCGGACAGGTCGCCGGGACACTGAAGCTTTCTTT. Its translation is CASSRTGRRDTEAFF.

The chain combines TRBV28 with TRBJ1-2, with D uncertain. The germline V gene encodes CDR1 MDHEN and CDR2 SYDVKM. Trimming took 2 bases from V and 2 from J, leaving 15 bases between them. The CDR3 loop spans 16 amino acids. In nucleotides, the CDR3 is TGTGCCAGCAGTTTAGCTTTCCCAGGTCGAAACTATGGCTACACCTTC. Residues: CASSLAFPGRNYGYTF.